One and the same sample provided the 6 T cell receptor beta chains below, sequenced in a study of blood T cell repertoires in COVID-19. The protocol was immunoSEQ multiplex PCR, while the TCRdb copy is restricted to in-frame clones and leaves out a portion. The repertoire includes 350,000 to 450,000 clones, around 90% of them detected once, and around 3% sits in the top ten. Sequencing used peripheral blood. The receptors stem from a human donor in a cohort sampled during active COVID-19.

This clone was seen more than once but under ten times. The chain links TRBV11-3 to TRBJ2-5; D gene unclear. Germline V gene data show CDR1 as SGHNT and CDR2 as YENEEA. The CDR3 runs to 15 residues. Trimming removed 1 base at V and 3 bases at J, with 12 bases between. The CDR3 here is CASSLGQAEEETQYF. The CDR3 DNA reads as TGTGCCAGCAGCTTAGGTCAGGCAGAAGAAGAGACCCAGTACTTC.

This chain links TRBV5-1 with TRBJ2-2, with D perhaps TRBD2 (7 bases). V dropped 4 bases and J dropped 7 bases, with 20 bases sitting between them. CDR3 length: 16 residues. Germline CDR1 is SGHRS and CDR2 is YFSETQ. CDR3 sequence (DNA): TGCGCCAGCAGCCCCACCTCGGGGGGCGCGGGCGGGGAGCTGTTTTTT. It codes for CASSPTSGGAGGELFF. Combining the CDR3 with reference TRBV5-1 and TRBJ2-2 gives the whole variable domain KAGVTQTPRYLIKTRGQQVTLSCSPISGHRSVSWYQQTPGQGLQFLFEYFSETQRNKGNFPGRFSGRQFSNSRSEMNVSTLELGDSALYLCASSPTSGGAGGELFFGEGSRLTVL.

CDR3 DNA sequence: TGTGCCAGCACCCATAGGGGGACAGGGGGCACAGATACGCAGTATTTT. Translating gives CASTHRGTGGTDTQYF. This chain joins TRBV3-1 (or the pseudogene TRBV3-2) and TRBJ2-3; 10 bases are a match to TRBD1. V gave up 7 bases and J gave up 1 base; unmatched junction bases: 8. Looked up from germline, CDR1 is LGHDT and CDR2 is YNNKEL (reference sequence). This CDR3 spans 16 amino acids.

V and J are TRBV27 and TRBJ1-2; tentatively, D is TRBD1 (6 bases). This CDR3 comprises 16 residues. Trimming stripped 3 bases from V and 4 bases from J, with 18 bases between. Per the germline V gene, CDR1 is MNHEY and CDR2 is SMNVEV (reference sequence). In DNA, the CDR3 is TGTGCCAGCAGTTTTTCTGCAGGGGCGATGCCCTATGGCTACACCTTC. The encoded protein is CASSFSAGAMPYGYTF.

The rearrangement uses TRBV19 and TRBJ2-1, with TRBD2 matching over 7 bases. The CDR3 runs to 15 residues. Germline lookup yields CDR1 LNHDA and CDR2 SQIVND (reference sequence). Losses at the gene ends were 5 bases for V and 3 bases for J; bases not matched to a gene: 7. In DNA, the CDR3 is TGTGCCAGTAGTTACGGGACTACTAACTACAATGAGCAGTTCTTC. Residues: CASSYGTTNYNEQFF.

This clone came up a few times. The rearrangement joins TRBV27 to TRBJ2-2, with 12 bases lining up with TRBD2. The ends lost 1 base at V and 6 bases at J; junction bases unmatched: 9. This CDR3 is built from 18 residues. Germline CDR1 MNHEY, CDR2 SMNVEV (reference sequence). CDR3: CASSLWGLAGPNSGELFF. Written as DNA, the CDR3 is TGTGCCAGCAGTTTATGGGGACTAGCGGGTCCTAACTCCGGGGAGCTGTTTTTT.